These 12 T cell receptor beta chains came from one sample sequenced in a study of cytomegalovirus exposure and HLA in healthy donors. The primer mix had 60 Vbeta and 13 Jbeta primers. Measured with immunoSEQ multiplex PCR; TCRdb has only the in-frame clones, and not every one. The sample holds 90,000 or so clones; roughly 77% are singletons and the top ten take roughly 4.2%. The sample consisted of PBMCs. The receptors shown here come from a man aged 55 to 70 in good health and CMV-seronegative.

This chain joins TRBV10-3 and TRBJ1-6; a possible D gene is TRBD1 (5 bases). The CDR3 length is 16 residues. Germline V CDR1 and CDR2: ENHRY, SYGVKD. V was clipped by 4 bases and J by 4 bases, with 14 bases between them. DNA for the CDR3: TGTGCCATCAGTGCTGGGGCCTTGGGATATAATTCACCCCTCCACTTT. As protein: CAISAGALGYNSPLHF.

The chain carries TRBV5-6 and TRBJ1-1; D is ambiguous. The CDR3 is 14 amino acids. V lost 0 bases and J lost 2, with 8 bases in between. Germline V gene data show CDR1 as SGHDT and CDR2 as YYEEEE. The CDR3 reads CASSLVGGNTEAFF. CDR3 nucleotides: TGTGCCAGCAGCTTGGTTGGCGGAAACACTGAAGCTTTCTTT.

Worth noting for this clone: An end of the junction differs from the germline gene, which may be a read error. The chain joins TRBV7-9 to TRBJ1-1; D perhaps matches TRBD1 (5 bases). Germline V gives CDR1 SEHNR, CDR2 FQNEAQ (reference sequence). The CDR3 consists of 12 residues. CDR3 DNA sequence: TGTTCCAGCAGCTCGGGGGGGGCTGAAGCTTTCTTT. This translates into CSSSSGGAEAFF.

The chain recombines TRBV9 with TRBJ2-1, with D possibly being TRBD1 (6 bases). This CDR3 has 12 residues. CDR1 is SGDLS, CDR2 YYNGEE, per germline. Trimming left V 2 bases short and J 7 bases short, with 7 bases between. The CDR3 coding sequence is TGTGCCAGCAGCGTTCAGGGGAATGAGCAGTTCTTC. Its protein is CASSVQGNEQFF. The full variable domain, rest sourced from reference TRBV9 and TRBJ2-1, is DSGVTQTPKHLITATGQRVTLRCSPRSGDLSVYWYQQSLDQGLQFLIQYYNGEERAKGNILERFSAQQFPDLHSELNLSSLELGDSALYFCASSVQGNEQFFGPGTRLTVL.

This chain connects TRBV5-1 to TRBJ2-5, with 10 bases fitting TRBD1. Germline V lookup: CDR1 SGHRS, CDR2 YFSETQ. J lost 2 bases, V lost 4 bases, and 5 bases had no gene match. This CDR3 comprises 15 residues. DNA of the CDR3: TGCGCCAGCAGCCGTGACAGGGGGCGTCAAGAGACCCAGTACTTC. It codes for CASSRDRGRQETQYF.

The chain is built from TRBV19 and TRBJ1-5; possibly TRBD1 for D (5 bases). The CDR3 loop spans 15 amino acids. Deletions cut 6 bases from V and 3 bases from J, with 15 bases between. In germline, CDR1 is LNHDA, CDR2 SQIVND (reference sequence). The CDR3 bases are TGTGCCAGTAGAATCCAGGGCAAGGTCAATCAGCCCCAGCATTTT. It translates to CASRIQGKVNQPQHF.

This rearrangement joins TRBV11-2 to TRBJ2-3; D gene ambiguous. The length of the CDR3 is 16 residues. In germline, CDR1 is SGHAT, CDR2 FQNNGV. Trimming stripped 2 bases from V and 2 bases from J, with 14 bases between. The CDR3 reads CASSLRATVNTDTQYF. DNA of the CDR3: TGTGCCAGCAGCTTACGCGCGACTGTGAACACAGATACGCAGTATTTT.

In its sample, this clone was seen once. The chain combines TRBV7-3 with TRBJ2-1, with D possibly TRBD2 on 6 matching bases. The germline gives CDR1 SGHTA, CDR2 FQGTGA. This CDR3 contains 17 residues. The germline V and J ends were trimmed by 6 bases and 5 bases, with 23 bases remaining between them. The CDR3 here is CASSERGNSGVNNEQFF. The DNA for the CDR3 is TGTGCCAGCAGTGAGAGGGGTAACTCGGGGGTAAACAATGAGCAGTTCTTC.

The chain couples TRBV10-3 to TRBJ1-2; D gene uncertain. CDR1 is ENHRY, CDR2 SYGVKD, per germline. This CDR3 contains 13 residues. With 4 bases removed from V and 3 bases from J, the gap between germline ends came to 9 bases. In DNA form, the CDR3 reads TGTGCCATCAGTGGCGCGGGAGACTATGGCTACACCTTC. It codes for CAISGAGDYGYTF.

The chain links TRBV6-5 to TRBJ1-5; D remains ambiguous. From germline, CDR1 is MNHEY and CDR2 SVGAGI. The CDR3 loop spans 9 amino acids. The V end was cut by 11 bases, the J end by 7 bases, with 6 bases between. The CDR3 loop is CAAGQPQHF. DNA for the CDR3: TGTGCCGCGGGGCAGCCCCAGCATTTT.

The rearrangement links TRBV7-9 to TRBJ2-1, with a possible D match to TRBD2 (7 bases). V was cut by 0 bases and J by 7 bases, with 16 bases left in between. CDR1 SEHNR and CDR2 FQNEAQ come from the germline V gene (reference sequence). The CDR3 is 16 residues long. The CDR3 loop is CASSLAGGGVRNEQFF. In nucleotides, the CDR3 is TGTGCCAGCAGCTTAGCCGGAGGGGGGGTAAGGAATGAGCAGTTCTTC.

This chain uses TRBV10-1 with TRBJ2-5, with a weak D call TRBD1 (7 bases). The CDR3 spans 14 residues. V shed 2 bases and J shed 5 bases, with 12 bases lying between them. Germline V gives CDR1 WNHNN, CDR2 SYGVQD (reference sequence). The CDR3 region has the DNA TGCGCCAGCAGTGAGGGAGGGGGCTTGGAGACCCAGTACTTC. It translates to CASSEGGGLETQYF.